This T cell receptor (beta chain) was recorded in a study of Ad26.COV2.S vaccination and SARS-CoV-2 variants (dated by TCRdb to the early 2020s). In terms of the full investigation: Vaccine-arm donors were drawn from COV1001, a multicentre, randomized, double-blind, placebo-controlled phase I-IIa trial of Ad26.COV2.S in healthy adults. Trial participants were randomized into five groups of five: low-dose or high-dose Ad26.COV2.S given once or twice, or placebo on both occasions. Investigators did not know the trial group allocation while performing experiments and assessing outcomes. The TCR-sequenced set comprised about 32 samples: approximately 19 Ad26.COV2.S vaccine recipients, 5 placebo recipients and 8 SARS-CoV-2 convalescent individuals. TCRbeta repertoire sequencing served as the tool for gauging how specific and how broad the SARS-CoV-2-reactive T cell receptors were following Ad26.COV2.S vaccination. Ad26.COV2.S was administered intramuscularly at a dose of 5x10^10 or 1x10^11 viral particles, either as one shot or as two shots given 56 days apart.

Points the paper makes about the study in general: The study was not powered to compare responses between vaccine doses or regimens. Vaccine and placebo recipients had similar non-spike TCR breadth, a finding consistent with the vaccine containing only spike. According to the authors, total T cell responses may have been underestimated by the TCR breadth and depth analyses. Higher spike-specific TCR breadth was observed in Ad26.COV2.S recipients than in placebo recipients (P = 0.0014). Substantial breadth of spike-specific CD8+ and CD4+ T cell responses was reported after vaccination.

The treatment or condition label of this sample denotes: 15 to 20 received Ad26.COV2.S at low or high dose, single or two shots; about five received placebo; per-sample allocation not given. Repertoires of vaccine and placebo recipients were sequenced from samples taken on day 63 after the first injection. Cohort 1b enrolled roughly 25 adults aged 18-55 years at a single site in Boston, USA, between 29 July and 7 August 2020. Ad26.COV2.S consisted of a replication-incompetent adenovirus type 26 vector by which a prefusion-stabilized SARS-CoV-2 spike protein from the original Wuhan strain was expressed. On this clone itself: Its antigen is still unknown. No base quality information exists; no much larger clone differs at one position.

The immunoSEQ Assay was used to sequence TCRbeta CDR3 regions. After extraction, genomic DNA underwent amplification by bias-controlled multiplex PCR, followed by high-throughput sequencing. Per the original workflow: To quantify the absolute abundance of every unique TCRbeta CDR3 region, sequences were collapsed and filtered. Usable DNA was measured by amplifying reference genes present in all nucleated cells, and TCRbeta template counts were normalized to that usable DNA to estimate T cell fraction. Repertoire TCRs were annotated as SARS-CoV-2-specific by exact matching of V gene, CDR3 amino acid sequence and J gene to a known reactive TCR set. The reference SARS-CoV-2 TCR set was obtained from MIRA and was filtered for enrichment in COVID-19-positive ImmuneCODE repertoires, whereby public or cross-reactive TCRs were removed. Using the MIRA antigens, annotated TCRs were further analysed by specific ORF or by position within an ORF. Depth was the summed frequency of annotated unique rearrangements, while breadth was defined as annotated unique rearrangements over total unique productive rearrangements. TCR breadth was compared between groups using two-sided Wilcoxon rank-sum tests. The table comes from immuneACCESS by way of TCRdb, which keeps in-frame sequences with V and J called. Part of the clones is missing from these tables; in studies checked, under half for an unresolved V gene and the rest for unknown reasons. V and J calls and clone size are those listed in that table; D and trimming were worked out from the DNA. The sample table records 410,000 or so clones; roughly 90% of these occur just once. The top ten hold approximately 1.6% of the sample.

The specimen was peripheral blood, collected in a trial of Ad26.COV2.S vaccine versus placebo. The sequence came from a person between 18 and 59 years old who received the Ad26.COV2.S COVID-19 vaccine or a placebo.

The CDR3 protein: CASSPLGETQYF. The nucleotide sequence reads TGTGCCAGCTCACCACTAGGGGAGACCCAGTACTTC. The V and J segments used are TRBV18 and TRBJ2-5; no D segment can be confidently identified. CDR1 is given as KGHSH and CDR2 as LQKENI, both from the germline V gene. The trim is 1 base for V and 5 bases for J, with a gap of 5 bases between the germline ends. The CDR3 runs 12 amino acids, cysteine and phenylalanine included. The read is trimmed to its CDR3 DNA, 36 bases read in frame from base 1.